This TCR beta chain was profiled in a study of cytomegalovirus exposure and HLA in healthy donors. Use of 60 Vbeta and 13 Jbeta primers characterized the PCR. Here immunoSEQ multiplex PCR was the method, and the copy in TCRdb shows in-frame clones only, minus some. This table has some 130,000 clones, 70% to 80% appearing once. This CDR3 contains 15 residues. Per the germline V gene, CDR1 is SEHNR and CDR2 is FQNEAQ (reference sequence). The V end lost 4 bases, the J end lost 0 bases, and 9 bases lay between the germline ends. This clone is a singleton in its sample. Sequenced material: PBMCs. This sequence was found in a woman aged 60-70 years in good health and CMV-seropositive. The chain joins TRBV7-9 to TRBJ1-4; D remains unclear. In DNA, the CDR3 is TGTGCCAGCAGCTCCGACATTGCAACTAATGAAAAACTGTTTTTT. This sequence encodes CASSSDIATNEKLFF.